These T cell receptor beta chains were read from a single sample in a study of blood T cell repertoires in COVID-19. The repertoire was sequenced with immunoSEQ multiplex PCR; TCRdb's copy has only in-frame clones and lacks some. Of 300,000 to 400,000 clones listed, around nine tenths are singletons. Sample: peripheral blood. These TCRs come from a woman in her seventies with COVID-19, enrolled during active disease. The CDR3 runs from the conserved cysteine through the conserved F or W. The D gene is left open where the match is weak. Only part of the rows carry a size: once, few, many, or a class if the clone is expanded.

j_call v_call d_call clone_size cdr3_aa cdr3_nt
TRBJ1-2 TRBV9 . . CASSTWRDYGYTF TGTGCCAGCAGCACCTGGAGGGACTATGGCTACACCTTC
TRBJ1-3 TRBV9 . . CASSVGGGSGNTIYF TGTGCCAGCAGCGTAGGCGGCGGGTCTGGAAACACCATATATTTT
TRBJ1-6 TRBV3-1/TRBV3-2 . . CASSPMLNSPLHF TGTGCCAGCAGCCCTATGCTGAATTCACCCCTCCACTTT
TRBJ1-2 TRBV19 TRBD1 . CASLKGQANYGYTF TGTGCCAGCCTCAAGGGACAGGCTAACTATGGCTACACCTTC
TRBJ1-2 TRBV25-1 TRBD1 . CASSGDREGYTF TGTGCCAGCAGTGGGGACAGGGAAGGCTACACCTTC
TRBJ2-5 TRBV7-9 TRBD2 . CASSFPTGAGGEETQYF TGTGCCAGCAGCTTTCCCACGGGAGCGGGGGGCGAAGAGACCCAGTACTTC
TRBJ2-7 TRBV2 TRBD2 . CASRTRGGPYEQYF TGTGCCAGCAGAACCCGGGGAGGGCCCTACGAGCAGTACTTC
TRBJ1-2 TRBV5-8 . . CASSRPGDDYGYTF TGTGCCAGCAGCCGACCGGGAGATGACTATGGCTACACCTTC
TRBJ1-2 TRBV30 . . CAWSVLRLGTYYGYTF TGTGCCTGGAGTGTCCTCCGACTAGGGACTTACTATGGCTACACCTTC
TRBJ2-3 TRBV5-1 . . CASSRSYRVADTQYF TGCGCCAGCAGCAGAAGCTACAGGGTCGCAGATACGCAGTATTTT
TRBJ1-3 TRBV3-1/TRBV3-2 . . CASSQEGSPISGNTIYF TGTGCCAGCAGCCAGGAGGGCAGCCCAATCTCTGGAAACACCATATATTTT
TRBJ2-3 TRBV2 . . CASRAGLLDTQYF TGTGCCAGCAGAGCCGGACTATTAGATACGCAGTATTTT
TRBJ2-3 TRBV9 TRBD1 few CASSVATGASTDTQYF TGTGCCAGCAGCGTAGCTACAGGGGCTAGCACAGATACGCAGTATTTT
TRBJ2-5 TRBV9 TRBD2 . CASSVGQRRGGQETQYF TGTGCCAGCAGCGTAGGCCAAAGACGGGGGGGCCAAGAGACCCAGTACTTC
TRBJ1-6 TRBV28 . . CASSLQGGASSPLHF TGTGCCAGCAGTTTGCAGGGAGGGGCTTCTTCACCCCTCCACTTT
TRBJ2-1 TRBV3-1/TRBV3-2 . . CASSQEGPTYNEQFF TGTGCCAGCAGCCAAGAGGGGCCCACCTACAATGAGCAGTTCTTC
TRBJ2-4 TRBV7-6 . . CASSPYPGAKNIQYF TGTGCCAGCAGCCCGTATCCGGGAGCCAAAAACATTCAGTACTTC
TRBJ1-3 TRBV24-1 . . CATSDSRGSSGNTIYF TGTGCCACCAGTGATAGTAGGGGATCCTCTGGAAACACCATATATTTT
TRBJ2-2 TRBV19 TRBD1 . CASSLGQVELFF TGTGCCAGTAGTCTCGGACAGGTGGAGCTGTTTTTT
TRBJ1-6 TRBV5-6 . . CASSSGSTVPLHF TGTGCCAGCAGCTCCGGGTCGACGGTTCCCCTCCACTTT
TRBJ1-6 TRBV13 . . CASSERPGSSYNSPLHF TGTGCCAGCAGCGAAAGACCGGGAAGCTCCTATAATTCACCCCTCCACTTT
TRBJ2-2 TRBV28 . . CASSLSGGLAGELFF TGTGCCAGCAGTTTGTCCGGGGGGCTGGCCGGGGAGCTGTTTTTT
TRBJ1-3 TRBV10-3 . few CAISESQGPIYF TGTGCCATCAGTGAGTCTCAGGGGCCCATATATTTT
TRBJ1-1 TRBV5-6 . . CASSAQNDIAEAFF TGTGCCAGCAGCGCCCAGAATGATATCGCTGAAGCTTTCTTT
TRBJ2-2 TRBV19 . . CASSISYPGELFF TGTGCCAGTAGTATATCCTATCCCGGGGAGCTGTTTTTT
TRBJ1-1 TRBV29-1 . . CSVEQFNTEAFF TGCAGCGTTGAACAGTTTAACACTGAAGCTTTCTTT
TRBJ2-3 TRBV30 . . CAWGLRGRGTTDTQYF TGTGCCTGGGGGCTTCGGGGGCGGGGGACCACAGATACGCAGTATTTT
TRBJ1-2 TRBV5-4 TRBD1 . CASSLETGVRYGYTF TGTGCCAGCAGCTTGGAGACAGGGGTGCGCTATGGCTACACCTTC
TRBJ1-2 TRBV21-1 . . CATRGRGYKNYGYTF TGTGCCACCAGGGGAAGGGGATACAAGAACTATGGCTACACCTTC
TRBJ1-3 TRBV19 . once CASRRQAFSGNTIYF TGTGCCAGTAGAAGACAGGCGTTCTCTGGAAACACCATATATTTT
TRBJ1-2 TRBV6-2/TRBV6-3 . . CASSYSAGRNYGYTF TGTGCCAGCAGTTACTCGGCAGGGCGAAACTATGGCTACACCTTC
TRBJ2-7 TRBV19 TRBD2 few CASSPSGASYEQYF TGTGCCAGTAGTCCCAGCGGGGCGTCCTACGAGCAGTACTTC